A few counts support the clone carrying this T cell receptor (beta chain). The antigen remains unidentified. This record comes from a study of blood T cells in healthy people across ages. Study findings and constraints: Roughly linearly, TCR beta diversity per million T cells fell as age increased.

The use of a sample-barcoded 5' primer and a J-beta primer mix characterized a second PCR of 7 to 11 cycles. TCRdb reanalysed the 5' RACE reads using MiXCR and keeps one entry per CDR3 protein. The sample lists about 560,000 distinct CDR3 sequences, about 25% occurring once. Germline CDR1 reads ENHRY; CDR2 reads SYGVKD. CDR3 length: 13 residues. V gave up 6 bases and J gave up 3 bases, with 8 bases separating them. This sample was also put to use in a study of T cells of mothers and their children. That study adds: No T cell clones of persistent microchimeric origin were detected.

The chain links TRBV10-3 to TRBJ2-2; D is unclear. The receptor was derived from a boy between 2 and 10 years old in good health. The sequenced sample consisted of blood. The DNA of the CDR3 is TGTGCCATCAGCCGCCGGGACACCGGGGAGCTGTTTTTT. Its translation is CAISRRDTGELFF.